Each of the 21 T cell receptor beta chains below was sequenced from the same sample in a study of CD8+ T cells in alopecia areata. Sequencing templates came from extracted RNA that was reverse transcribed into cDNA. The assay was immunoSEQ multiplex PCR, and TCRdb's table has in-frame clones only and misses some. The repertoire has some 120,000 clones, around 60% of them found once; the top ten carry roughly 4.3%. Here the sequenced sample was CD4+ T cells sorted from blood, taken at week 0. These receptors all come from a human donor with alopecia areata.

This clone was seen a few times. CDR3 sequence: CASRTTGTYTGELFF. DNA of the CDR3: TGTGCCAGTAGAACGACCGGGACTTACACCGGGGAGCTGTTTTTT. J is TRBJ2-2 and V is TRBV19; the D gene is possibly TRBD2 (6 bases). CDR1 and CDR2 (germline): LNHDA, SQIVND (reference sequence). There are 15 residues in the CDR3. V lost 6 bases to trimming and J lost 3 bases, with 14 bases between them.

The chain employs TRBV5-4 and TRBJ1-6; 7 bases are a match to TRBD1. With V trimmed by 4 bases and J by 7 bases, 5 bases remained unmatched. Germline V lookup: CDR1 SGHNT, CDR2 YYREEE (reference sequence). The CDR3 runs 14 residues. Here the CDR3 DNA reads TGTGCCAGCAGCCGGACAGGTCCCAATTCACCCCTCCACTTT. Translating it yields CASSRTGPNSPLHF. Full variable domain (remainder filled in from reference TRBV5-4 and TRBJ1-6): ETGVTQSPTHLIKTRGQQVTLRCSSQSGHNTVSWYQQALGQGPQFIFQYYREEENGRGNFPPRFSGLQFPNYSSELNVNALELDDSALYLCASSRTGPNSPLHFGNGTRLTVT.

This chain's CDR3 is CASSLTGNNMNTEAFF. The CDR3 DNA reads as TGTGCCAGCAGTTTGACAGGGAATAACATGAACACTGAAGCTTTCTTT. The chain joins TRBV5-6 to TRBJ1-1; 7 bases line up with TRBD1. The V segment lost 5 bases and the J segment 0 bases; nucleotides outside the gene matches: 10. CDR3 length: 16 amino acids. Germline lookup yields CDR1 SGHDT and CDR2 YYEEEE.

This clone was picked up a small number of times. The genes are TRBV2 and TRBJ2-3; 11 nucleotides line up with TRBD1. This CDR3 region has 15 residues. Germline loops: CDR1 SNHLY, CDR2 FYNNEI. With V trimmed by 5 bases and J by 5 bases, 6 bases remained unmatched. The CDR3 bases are TGTGCCAGCAGTTCGGACAGGGGGCGAGGAGATACGCAGTATTTT. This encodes CASSSDRGRGDTQYF.

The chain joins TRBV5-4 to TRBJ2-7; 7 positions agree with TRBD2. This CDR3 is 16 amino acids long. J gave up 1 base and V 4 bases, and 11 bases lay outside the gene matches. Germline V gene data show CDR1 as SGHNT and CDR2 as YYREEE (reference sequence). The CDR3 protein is CASSAGVRGTSYEQYF. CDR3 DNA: TGTGCCAGCAGCGCGGGGGTTCGAGGGACGTCCTACGAGCAGTACTTC.

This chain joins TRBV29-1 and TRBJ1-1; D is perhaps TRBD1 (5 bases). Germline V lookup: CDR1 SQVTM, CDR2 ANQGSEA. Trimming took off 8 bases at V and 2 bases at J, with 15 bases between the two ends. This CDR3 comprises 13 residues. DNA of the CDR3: TGCAGCATCGGGGGGGTATTAAACACTGAAGCTTTCTTT. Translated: CSIGGVLNTEAFF.

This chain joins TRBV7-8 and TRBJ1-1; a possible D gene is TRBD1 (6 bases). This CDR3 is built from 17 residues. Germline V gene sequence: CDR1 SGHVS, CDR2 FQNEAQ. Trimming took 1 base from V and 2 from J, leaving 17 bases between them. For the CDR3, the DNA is TGTGCCAGCAGCTTAGGGGCCAGGGGTCGAGGAAACACTGAAGCTTTCTTT. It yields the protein CASSLGARGRGNTEAFF.

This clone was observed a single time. The CDR3 nucleotides are TGCGCCAGCAGAATCCTAGCGGGAGAGGGCGAGCAGTACTTC. Its protein is CASRILAGEGEQYF. This chain joins TRBV5-1 and TRBJ2-7, with 10 bases lining up with TRBD2. CDR1 and CDR2 from the germline V gene are SGHRS and YFSETQ. CDR3 length: 14 residues. The ends lost 5 bases at V and 6 bases at J; junction bases unmatched: 8.

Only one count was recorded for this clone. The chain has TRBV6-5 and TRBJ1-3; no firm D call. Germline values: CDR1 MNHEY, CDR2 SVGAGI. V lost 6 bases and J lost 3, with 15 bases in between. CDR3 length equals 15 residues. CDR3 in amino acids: CASRPTGGRGNTIYF. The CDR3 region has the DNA TGTGCCAGCAGACCCACGGGAGGACGTGGAAACACCATATATTTT.

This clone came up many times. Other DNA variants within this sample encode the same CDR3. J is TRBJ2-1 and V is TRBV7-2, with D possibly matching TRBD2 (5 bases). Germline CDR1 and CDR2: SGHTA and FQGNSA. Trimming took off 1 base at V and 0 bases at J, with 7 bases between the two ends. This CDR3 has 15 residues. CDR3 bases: TGTGCCAGCAGCTTAGAGCGGAACTCCTACAATGAGCAGTTCTTC. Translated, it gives CASSLERNSYNEQFF.

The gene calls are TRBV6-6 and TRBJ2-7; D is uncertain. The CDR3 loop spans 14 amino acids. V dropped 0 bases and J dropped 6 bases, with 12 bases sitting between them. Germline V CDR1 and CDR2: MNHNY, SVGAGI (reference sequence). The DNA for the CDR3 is TGTGCCAGCAGTTACTCGAGTTCCGAGTCCGAGCAGTACTTC. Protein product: CASSYSSSESEQYF.

CDR3 coding DNA: TGTGCCAGCAGTCACAGGGGGTGGACTAGGCTTACAGATACGCAGTATTTT. Its protein is CASSHRGWTRLTDTQYF. This chain joins TRBV7-2 and TRBJ2-3, with D maybe TRBD1 (8 bases). Trimming left V 6 bases short and J 3 bases short, with 22 bases between. CDR3 length: 17 amino acids. Germline V gene lookup returns CDR1 SGHTA and CDR2 FQGNSA. The full variable domain, in which reference TRBV7-2 and TRBJ2-3 provide the parts outside the CDR3, is GAGVSQSPSNKVTEKGKDVELRCDPISGHTALYWYRQSLGQGLEFLIYFQGNSAPDKSGLPSDRFSAERTGGSVSTLTIQRTQQEDSAVYLCASSHRGWTRLTDTQYFGPGTRLTVL.

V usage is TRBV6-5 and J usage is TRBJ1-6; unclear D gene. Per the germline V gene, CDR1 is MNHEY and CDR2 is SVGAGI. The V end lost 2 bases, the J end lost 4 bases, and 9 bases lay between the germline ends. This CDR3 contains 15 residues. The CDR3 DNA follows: TGTGCCAGCAGTTACACGGGAGGATATAATTCACCCCTCCACTTT. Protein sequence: CASSYTGGYNSPLHF.

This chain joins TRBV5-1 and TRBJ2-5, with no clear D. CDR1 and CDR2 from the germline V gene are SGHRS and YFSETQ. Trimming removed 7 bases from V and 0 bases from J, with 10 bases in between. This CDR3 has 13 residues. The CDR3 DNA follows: TGCGCCAGCGGAGTGGGCCACCAAGAGACCCAGTACTTC. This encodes CASGVGHQETQYF.

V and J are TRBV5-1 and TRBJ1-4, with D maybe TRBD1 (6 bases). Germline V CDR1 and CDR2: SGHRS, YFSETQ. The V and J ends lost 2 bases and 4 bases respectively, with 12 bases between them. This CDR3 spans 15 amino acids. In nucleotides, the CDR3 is TGCGCCAGCAGCTTAGGCAGGGGCCTTAATGAAAAACTGTTTTTT. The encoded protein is CASSLGRGLNEKLFF. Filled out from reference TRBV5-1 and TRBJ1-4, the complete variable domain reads KAGVTQTPRYLIKTRGQQVTLSCSPISGHRSVSWYQQTPGQGLQFLFEYFSETQRNKGNFPGRFSGRQFSNSRSEMNVSTLELGDSALYLCASSLGRGLNEKLFFGSGTQLSVL.

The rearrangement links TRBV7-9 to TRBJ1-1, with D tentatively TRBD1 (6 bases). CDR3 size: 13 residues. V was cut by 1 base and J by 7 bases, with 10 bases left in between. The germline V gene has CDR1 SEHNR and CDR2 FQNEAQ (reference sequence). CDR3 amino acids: CASSLGRGIEAFF. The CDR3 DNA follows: TGTGCCAGCAGCTTAGGCAGGGGCATTGAAGCTTTCTTT.

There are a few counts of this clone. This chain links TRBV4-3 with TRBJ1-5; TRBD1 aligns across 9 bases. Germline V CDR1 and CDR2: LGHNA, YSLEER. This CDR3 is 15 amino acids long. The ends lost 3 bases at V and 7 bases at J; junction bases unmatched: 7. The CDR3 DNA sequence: TGCGCCAGCAGCCAGGAGACAGGGGGGTTCCAGCCCCAGCATTTT. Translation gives CASSQETGGFQPQHF.

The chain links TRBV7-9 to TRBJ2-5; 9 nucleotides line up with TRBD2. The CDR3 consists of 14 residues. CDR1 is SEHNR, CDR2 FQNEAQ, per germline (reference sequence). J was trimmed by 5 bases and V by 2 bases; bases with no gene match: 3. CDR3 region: CASSLFGLAETQYF. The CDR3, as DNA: TGTGCCAGCAGCTTATTCGGACTAGCGGAGACCCAGTACTTC.

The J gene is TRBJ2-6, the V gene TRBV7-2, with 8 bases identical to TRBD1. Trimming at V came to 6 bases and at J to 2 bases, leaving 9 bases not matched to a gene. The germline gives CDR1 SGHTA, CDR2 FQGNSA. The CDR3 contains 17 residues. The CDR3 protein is CASRNGQGYAGANVLTF. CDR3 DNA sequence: TGTGCCAGCAGAAATGGACAGGGTTATGCTGGGGCCAACGTCCTGACTTTC. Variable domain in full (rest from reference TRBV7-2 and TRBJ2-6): GAGVSQSPSNKVTEKGKDVELRCDPISGHTALYWYRQSLGQGLEFLIYFQGNSAPDKSGLPSDRFSAERTGGSVSTLTIQRTQQEDSAVYLCASRNGQGYAGANVLTFGAGSRLTVL.

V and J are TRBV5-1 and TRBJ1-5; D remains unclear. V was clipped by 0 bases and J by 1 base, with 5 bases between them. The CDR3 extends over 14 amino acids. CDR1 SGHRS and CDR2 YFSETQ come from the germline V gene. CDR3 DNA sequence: TGCGCCAGCAGCTTGGATGGGAGCAATCAGCCCCAGCATTTT. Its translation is CASSLDGSNQPQHF.

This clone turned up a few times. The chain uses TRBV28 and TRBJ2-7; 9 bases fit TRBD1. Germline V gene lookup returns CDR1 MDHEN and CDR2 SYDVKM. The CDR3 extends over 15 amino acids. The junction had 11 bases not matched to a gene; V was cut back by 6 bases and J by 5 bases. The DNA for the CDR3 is TGTGCCAGCAGCGGAGGGGGACAGGGATCCCACGAGCAGTACTTC. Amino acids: CASSGGGQGSHEQYF.